Sequencing of this TCR beta chain was carried out in a study of T cells in Graves' hyperthyroidism and ophthalmopathy. General study points: Onset of ophthalmopathy came a median roughly 6.9 months after the model predicted it. Blood also showed most of the thyroid clonotypes that were expanded above 0.001.

Researchers took RNA transcripts and amplified the TCR beta CDR3 regions from them. A set of HTBI primers served as the primers for a first-round RT-PCR of the TCR CDR3. TCRdb independently ran MiXCR on the multiplex PCR reads; one entry per CDR3 protein. The sample holds 350,000 to 400,000 distinct CDR3 sequences, 19% seen once. Clinical symptoms, serum thyroxine and TRAb, thyroid ultrasound and orbital computed tomography together formed the diagnostic basis. A word on this clonotype: Its antigen is as yet unknown.

V was clipped by 1 base and J by 9 bases, with 10 bases between them. This CDR3 has 13 amino acids. The sequence was obtained from a woman between 18 and 29 years old with Graves' hyperthyroidism. This chain connects TRBV12-3 or TRBV12-4 to TRBJ1-5; D unresolved. Sequencing was carried out using blood. The CDR3 region has the DNA TGTGCCAGCAGTTTAGGGGTAGGGTGGCCCCAGCATTTT. Protein: CASSLGVGWPQHF.